Here is one TCR beta chain with its context. Antigen: not known. Healthy donors had no documented immune events, such as infections, while sampled. Here immunoSEQ multiplex PCR was the method, and the copy in TCRdb shows in-frame clones only, minus some. The sample holds about 94,000 clones; around 90% are singletons and the top ten take about 6%. This entry belongs to a study of identifying expanded T cells in peripheral blood. General observations from the study: Technical replicates showed around 1.2 changed clones; approximately two weeks about 16.4; four weeks 19.

Per germline, CDR1 MNHNY and CDR2 SVGAGI (reference sequence). The CDR3 covers 16 residues. V lost 0 bases and J lost 2, with 11 bases in between. The chain carries TRBV6-6 and TRBJ1-5; D is unresolved. Input material: blood. This receptor was obtained from a person between 18 and 75 years old in good health. The CDR3 DNA reads TGTGCCAGCAGTTACTCGGGAGGGTTCGGCAATCAGCCCCAGCATTTT. Translation: CASSYSGGFGNQPQHF.